A single sample gave rise to the 7 T cell receptor beta chains below, sequenced in a study of CD8 T cells in Susac syndrome. RNA amounts of roughly 0.45 to 1 ug underwent reverse transcription with random hexamers. TCRdb re-called the immunoSEQ multiplex PCR reads through MiXCR, storing one row per CDR3 protein. The sample has under 150,000 distinct CDR3 sequences, just under 95% seen once. Material: CD4+ T cells from PBMCs. The source of these receptors is a human donor with Susac syndrome.

V usage is TRBV5-1 and J usage is TRBJ2-1; the match to TRBD2 covers 8 bases. CDR1 is SGHRS and CDR2 is YFSETQ in the germline V gene. After removal of 0 bases from V and 0 bases from J, the junction contained 5 bases not matched to a gene. This CDR3 has 17 residues. As DNA, the CDR3 is TGCGCCAGCAGCTTGGGGGCACTAGCGGACTCCTACAATGAGCAGTTCTTC. It is translated as CASSLGALADSYNEQFF.

The chain is built from TRBV5-1 and TRBJ1-1, with D perhaps matching TRBD1 (6 bases). This CDR3 spans 13 amino acids. Germline V gives CDR1 SGHRS, CDR2 YFSETQ. With 4 bases removed from V and 7 bases from J, the gap between germline ends came to 14 bases. The CDR3 DNA follows: TGCGCCAGCAGCAGTTCGGACAGACTTGAAGCTTTCTTT. Its protein product is CASSSSDRLEAFF.

The chain links TRBV4-1 to TRBJ2-1, with unresolved D. Germline V lookup: CDR1 MGHRA, CDR2 YSYEKL. The CDR3 loop spans 20 amino acids. V lost 0 bases and J 4 bases, leaving 25 bases between the germline ends. The CDR3 nucleotides read TGCGCCAGCAGCCAAGAGAGTGTCTTAACGGGCGCCCCTCCTTACAATGAGCAGTTCTTC. Its translation: CASSQESVLTGAPPYNEQFF.

The chain links TRBV3-1 to TRBJ2-1; D gene ambiguous. Trimming removed 5 bases at V and 12 bases at J, with 14 bases between. The CDR3 extends over 12 amino acids. Per the germline V gene, CDR1 is LGHDT and CDR2 is YNNKEL (reference sequence). The CDR3 sequence is CASSSAPRGQFF. DNA for the CDR3: TGTGCCAGCAGCTCGGCCCCACGAGGGCAGTTCTTC.

The DNA for the CDR3 is TGTGCCTGGAATGAATTTTCAACTAATGAAAAACTGTTTTTT. Its protein product is CAWNEFSTNEKLFF. V gene TRBV30 combines with J gene TRBJ1-4, with no clear D. The CDR3 extends over 14 amino acids. V shed 4 bases and J shed 0 bases, with 9 bases lying between them. The germline V gene has CDR1 GTSNPN and CDR2 SVGIG (reference sequence).

This chain links TRBV20-1 with TRBJ1-1; D is possibly TRBD1 (5 bases). There are 13 residues in the CDR3. Trimming cost V 8 bases and J 1 base, with 14 bases left between them. Germline CDR1 reads DFQATT; CDR2 reads SNEGSKA (reference sequence). The CDR3 sequence: CSPYQGGNTEAFF. For the CDR3, the DNA is TGCAGTCCATACCAGGGCGGGAACACTGAAGCTTTCTTT.

The chain carries TRBV12-3 or TRBV12-4 and TRBJ2-7; tentative D call: TRBD1 (6 bases). The V and J ends lost 5 bases and 6 bases respectively, with 14 bases between them. CDR3 length: 13 amino acids. The CDR3 nucleotides are TGTGCCAGCAGTACGGGACAACCGAGCGAGCAGTACTTC. It is translated as CASSTGQPSEQYF.